This passage covers 26 T cell receptor beta chains from one sample sequenced in a study of T cell changes during pregnancy in multiple sclerosis. Assay: immunoSEQ multiplex PCR; the TCRdb copy retains only in-frame clones and omits some. The table lists around 24,000 clones, 85% to 90% of them singletons. The source material was CD4+ T cells from peripheral blood mononuclear cells, sampled in the second trimester of pregnancy. Receptors were obtained from a female donor in good health, enrolled as a control in a pregnancy study.

This clone is labeled medium-sized. V usage is TRBV18 and J usage is TRBJ2-7; D is undetermined. In germline, CDR1 is KGHSH, CDR2 LQKENI. The CDR3 sequence is 12 residues long. V lost 3 bases and J 4 bases, leaving 7 bases between the germline ends. The CDR3 sequence: CASSPLEYEQYF. DNA for the CDR3: TGTGCCAGCTCACCCCTAGAGTACGAGCAGTACTTC.

The gene calls are TRBV5-1 and TRBJ2-3; 13 nucleotides line up with TRBD2. V shed 4 bases, J shed 6 bases, and the junction held 5 bases outside the gene matches. CDR3 length: 15 residues. Germline lookup yields CDR1 SGHRS and CDR2 YFSETQ. In DNA, the CDR3 is TGCGCCAGCAGCCCACCGGGACTAGCGGGGGATACGCAGTATTTT. Translated: CASSPPGLAGDTQYF. The full variable domain, with the rest looked up from reference TRBV5-1 and TRBJ2-3, is KAGVTQTPRYLIKTRGQQVTLSCSPISGHRSVSWYQQTPGQGLQFLFEYFSETQRNKGNFPGRFSGRQFSNSRSEMNVSTLELGDSALYLCASSPPGLAGDTQYFGPGTRLTVL.

The chain uses TRBV6-6 and TRBJ2-3; TRBD2 might be the D (5 bases). The V and J ends lost 1 base and 1 base respectively, with 9 bases between them. Germline loops: CDR1 MNHNY, CDR2 SVGAGI (reference sequence). There are 15 residues in the CDR3. The CDR3 bases are TGTGCCAGCAGTTACTTGGGTAGCGGCACAGATACGCAGTATTTT. Translated, it gives CASSYLGSGTDTQYF.

The rearrangement links TRBV6-1 to TRBJ2-1; 11 positions match TRBD2. This CDR3 region has 16 residues. Looked up from germline, CDR1 is MNHNS and CDR2 is SASEGT. V gave up 2 bases and J gave up 2 bases; unmatched junction bases: 2. The chain's CDR3 is CASSESSGGPYNEQFF. The CDR3, as DNA: TGTGCCAGCAGTGAATCTAGCGGGGGGCCCTACAATGAGCAGTTCTTC.

This chain links TRBV7-8 with TRBJ1-5, with D uncertain. This CDR3 is 12 amino acids long. V was cut by 2 bases and J by 4 bases, with 3 bases left in between. CDR1 is SGHVS, CDR2 FQNEAQ, per germline. CDR3 protein: CASSLQNQPQHF. In nucleotides, the CDR3 is TGTGCCAGCAGCTTACAAAATCAGCCCCAGCATTTT.

The J gene is TRBJ1-1, the V gene TRBV9, with a possible D match to TRBD1 (5 bases). V gave up 4 bases and J gave up 5 bases, with 21 bases separating them. CDR3 size: 16 residues. Per the germline V gene, CDR1 is SGDLS and CDR2 is YYNGEE. CDR3 residues: CASSFHREEGNTEAFF. CDR3 nucleotide sequence: TGTGCCAGCAGCTTTCACCGGGAGGAGGGGAATACTGAAGCTTTCTTT.

This clone has just one count. The chain is built from TRBV30 and TRBJ1-2, with no clear D. Looked up from germline, CDR1 is GTSNPN and CDR2 is SVGIG (reference sequence). Trimming took 2 bases from V and 13 from J, leaving 14 bases between them. The CDR3 sequence is 11 residues long. The CDR3 sequence is CAWSSEGDATF. The CDR3 coding sequence is TGTGCCTGGAGTTCCGAGGGAGATGCCACCTTC. Full variable domain (missing parts from reference TRBV30 and TRBJ1-2): SQTIHQWPATLVQPVGSPLSLECTVEGTSNPNLYWYRQAAGRGLQLLFYSVGIGQISSEVPQNLSASRPQDRQFILSSKKLLLSDSGFYLCAWSSEGDATFGSGTRLTVV.

The chain couples TRBV19 to TRBJ1-5; 11 nucleotides align to TRBD1. V lost 4 bases, J lost 4 bases, and 6 bases stayed unmatched. The germline V gene has CDR1 LNHDA and CDR2 SQIVND (reference sequence). The CDR3 consists of 16 residues. The CDR3: CASSTWDRGKNQPQHF. The CDR3 DNA follows: TGTGCCAGTAGTACCTGGGACAGGGGGAAGAATCAGCCCCAGCATTTT.

The chain employs TRBV28 and TRBJ1-5; 7 bases align to TRBD1. The CDR3 runs to 15 residues. The V segment lost 3 bases and the J segment 2 bases; nucleotides outside the gene matches: 4. CDR1 and CDR2 from the germline V gene are MDHEN and SYDVKM. The CDR3 is CASSLPGTGNQPQHF. The CDR3 nucleotides read TGTGCCAGCAGTTTGCCCGGGACAGGCAATCAGCCCCAGCATTTT.

The chain links TRBV7-9 to TRBJ2-1; TRBD2 agrees at 7 bases. The CDR3 is 14 amino acids. From germline, CDR1 is SEHNR and CDR2 FQNEAQ (reference sequence). Trimming took 6 bases from V and 6 from J; bases not matched to a gene: 8. The CDR3 sequence: CASSHRTSLNEQFF. In nucleotides, the CDR3 is TGTGCCAGCAGTCATCGGACTAGTCTCAATGAGCAGTTCTTC.

This sequence joins TRBV19 and TRBJ2-1; the D gene is possibly TRBD2 (5 bases). The CDR3 has 14 amino acids. Trimming removed 4 bases at V and 6 bases at J, with 13 bases between. The germline V gene encodes CDR1 LNHDA and CDR2 SQIVND (reference sequence). The CDR3 reads CASSTLRGVNEQFF. The CDR3 nucleotides read TGTGCCAGTAGTACCCTTCGGGGAGTCAATGAGCAGTTCTTC.

This sequence joins TRBV7-9 and TRBJ2-7; 12 bases fit TRBD2. Germline lookup yields CDR1 SEHNR and CDR2 FQNEAQ (reference sequence). The CDR3 is made up of 16 amino acids. The J segment lost 1 base and the V segment lost 6 bases, leaving 7 bases of the junction unmatched. This chain's CDR3 is CASSWGLAGPSYEQYF. DNA for the CDR3: TGTGCCAGCAGTTGGGGACTAGCGGGCCCATCCTACGAGCAGTACTTC.

This sequence joins TRBV14 and TRBJ2-7, with TRBD2 matching 10 bases. This CDR3 is 18 amino acids long. J was trimmed by 0 bases and V by 0 bases; bases with no gene match: 8. Germline CDR1 and CDR2: SGHDN and FVKESK. The CDR3: CASSQDRGAGGSSYEQYF. CDR3 sequence (DNA): TGTGCCAGCAGCCAAGATAGGGGAGCGGGGGGGTCCTCCTACGAGCAGTACTTC. The full variable domain, its missing parts supplied by reference TRBV14 and TRBJ2-7, is EAGVTQFPSHSVIEKGQTVTLRCDPISGHDNLYWYRRVMGKEIKFLLHFVKESKQDESGMPNNRFLAERTGGTYSTLKVQPAELEDSGVYFCASSQDRGAGGSSYEQYFGPGTRLTVT.

The chain links TRBV1 to TRBJ2-1; no check of the table's D call, TRBD2, against the DNA was made. TRBV1 constitutes a pseudogene. This CDR3 has 17 residues. This CDR3 is CTSSQDSLGTSGSKQFF. Here the CDR3 DNA reads TGCACCAGCAGCCAAGATTCTTTGGGGACTAGCGGGAGTAAGCAGTTCTTC.

This chain joins TRBV19 and TRBJ1-2; D not certain. Trimming cost V 3 bases and J 9 bases, with 20 bases left between them. The germline CDR1 and CDR2 sequences are LNHDA and SQIVND (reference sequence). The CDR3 length is 15 residues. CDR3 coding DNA: TGTGCCAGTAGTATTCAAGGAGGACGTCGGACGAGCTACACCTTC. Protein sequence: CASSIQGGRRTSYTF.

CDR3 nucleotides: TGCGCCAGCAGCTTGGAGGTCGCGGGCAATGAGCAGTTCTTC. Its translation: CASSLEVAGNEQFF. This chain connects TRBV5-1 to TRBJ2-1; D is possibly TRBD2 (5 bases). The germline V gene has CDR1 SGHRS and CDR2 YFSETQ. The CDR3 is 14 amino acids. V was shortened by 0 bases and J by 6 bases, with 10 bases between the two germline ends.

The chain employs TRBV4-1 and TRBJ1-1, with D maybe TRBD1 (5 bases). With 3 bases removed from V and 5 bases from J, the gap between germline ends came to 13 bases. This CDR3 has 14 residues. Per germline, CDR1 MGHRA and CDR2 YSYEKL. The CDR3 DNA reads TGCGCCAGCAGCCACTTCACAGGAAAAACTGAAGCTTTCTTT. Its protein product is CASSHFTGKTEAFF.

The chain employs TRBV5-1 and TRBJ1-1; a possible D gene is TRBD1 (6 bases). The CDR3 is made up of 15 amino acids. CDR1 is SGHRS and CDR2 is YFSETQ in the germline V gene. V shed 5 bases and J shed 3 bases, with 17 bases lying between them. The CDR3 sequence: CASRWGGAGDTEAFF. The CDR3 DNA reads TGCGCCAGCAGATGGGGGGGGGCGGGTGACACTGAAGCTTTCTTT.

This rearrangement joins TRBV11-3 to TRBJ2-7, with TRBD2 identical over 12 bases. CDR3 length: 15 amino acids. J was trimmed by 5 bases and V by 4 bases; bases with no gene match: 6. Germline V gene lookup returns CDR1 SGHNT and CDR2 YENEEA. The CDR3 DNA reads as TGTGCCAGCAGCTCTAGACTAGCGGGAGTGCACGAGCAGTACTTC. It is translated as CASSSRLAGVHEQYF. Together with reference TRBV11-3 and TRBJ2-7, the CDR3 gives the full variable domain: EAGVVQSPRYKIIEKKQPVAFWCNPISGHNTLYWYLQNLGQGPELLIRYENEEAVDDSQLPKDRFSAERLKGVDSTLKIQPAELGDSAVYLCASSSRLAGVHEQYFGPGTRLTVT.

The chain uses TRBV19 and TRBJ2-3; 7 bases match TRBD2. After removal of 7 bases from V and 3 bases from J, the junction contained 10 bases not matched to a gene. CDR3 size: 15 residues. Per germline, CDR1 LNHDA and CDR2 SQIVND (reference sequence). CDR3 in amino acids: CASTLEGGRTDTQYF. As DNA, the CDR3 is TGTGCCAGTACTTTAGAAGGCGGGAGAACAGATACGCAGTATTTT.

CDR3 nucleotides: TGTGCCAGCAGTTCGAGACCCAACAGGGGCCCCGGCGGCTACACCTTC. It encodes CASSSRPNRGPGGYTF. The chain couples TRBV6-5 to TRBJ1-2, with 7 bases matching TRBD1. Looked up from germline, CDR1 is MNHEY and CDR2 is SVGAGI. Losses at the gene ends were 4 bases for V and 8 bases for J; bases not matched to a gene: 16. This CDR3 has 16 residues.

The chain joins TRBV19 to TRBJ1-5; TRBD1 is a possible D gene (5 bases). Trimming shortened V by 5 bases and J by 5 bases, and 7 bases separated the two germline ends. This CDR3 region has 12 residues. The V gene's germline CDR1 is LNHDA and CDR2 SQIVND (reference sequence). The CDR3 protein is CASSGGYQPQHF. The CDR3 region has the DNA TGTGCCAGTAGTGGGGGGTATCAGCCCCAGCATTTT.

This clone was found once. J is TRBJ2-1 and V is TRBV18; 9 bases align to TRBD2. V trimming: 3 bases; J trimming: 9 bases; junction bases outside the gene matches: 9. The CDR3 has 15 amino acids. The germline V gene encodes CDR1 KGHSH and CDR2 LQKENI. The CDR3 DNA sequence: TGTGCCAGCTCACCGAGGGCTAGCGGGGAGGGTGAGCAGTTCTTC. It specifies CASSPRASGEGEQFF.

V gene TRBV2 combines with J gene TRBJ2-3; perhaps TRBD1 as D (7 bases). Germline loops: CDR1 SNHLY, CDR2 FYNNEI. CDR3 length: 17 amino acids. Trimming shortened V by 2 bases and J by 2 bases, and 17 bases separated the two germline ends. The CDR3 sequence is CASSEISRGANTDTQYF. The CDR3 DNA follows: TGTGCCAGCAGTGAAATCTCCAGGGGGGCTAACACAGATACGCAGTATTTT. Based on the CDR3 plus reference TRBV2 and TRBJ2-3, the full variable domain is EPEVTQTPSHQVTQMGQEVILRCVPISNHLYFYWYRQILGQKVEFLVSFYNNEISEKSEIFDDQFSVERPDGSNFTLKIRSTKLEDSAMYFCASSEISRGANTDTQYFGPGTRLTVL.

This clone showed up just a few times. V usage is TRBV4-3 and J usage is TRBJ2-3; 9 nucleotides match TRBD2. Losses at the gene ends were 4 bases for V and 5 bases for J; bases not matched to a gene: 4. This CDR3 is 14 amino acids long. In germline, CDR1 is LGHNA, CDR2 YSLEER. The CDR3 DNA follows: TGCGCCAGCAGCCCTAGCGGGGTGGGAGATACGCAGTATTTT. Its protein is CASSPSGVGDTQYF.

V and J are TRBV5-1 and TRBJ2-3, with TRBD2 matching over 11 bases. From germline, CDR1 is SGHRS and CDR2 YFSETQ. This CDR3 comprises 16 residues. With V trimmed by 0 bases and J by 6 bases, 6 bases remained unmatched. The CDR3 loop reads CASSLDTSGRTDTQYF. The CDR3 DNA reads TGCGCCAGCAGCTTGGACACTAGCGGGAGAACCGATACGCAGTATTTT.